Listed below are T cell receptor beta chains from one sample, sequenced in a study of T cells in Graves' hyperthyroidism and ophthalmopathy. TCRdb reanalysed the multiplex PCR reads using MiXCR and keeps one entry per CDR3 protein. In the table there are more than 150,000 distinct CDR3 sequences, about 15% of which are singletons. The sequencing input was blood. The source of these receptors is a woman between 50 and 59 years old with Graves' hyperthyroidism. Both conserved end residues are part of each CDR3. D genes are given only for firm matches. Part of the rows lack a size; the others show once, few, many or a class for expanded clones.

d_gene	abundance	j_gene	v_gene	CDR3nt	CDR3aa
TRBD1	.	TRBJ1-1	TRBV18	TGTGCCAGCTCGAACAGGGGTATGAACACTGAAGCTTTCTTT	CASSNRGMNTEAFF
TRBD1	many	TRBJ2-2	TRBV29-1	TGCAGCATCCGGGACAGGGGCTTCACCGGGGAGCTGTTTTTT	CSIRDRGFTGELFF
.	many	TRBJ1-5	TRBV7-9	TGTGCCAGCAGCTTATTGCTCAGAATCTATCAGCCCCAGCATTTT	CASSLLLRIYQPQHF
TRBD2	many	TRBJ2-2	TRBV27	TGTGCCAGCAGTTTCGGGGGGGGGCCGGCCGGGGAGCTGTTTTTT	CASSFGGGPAGELFF
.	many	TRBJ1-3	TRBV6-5	TGTGCCAGCAGTTACGGCGGATCGGGGGGAAACACCATATATTTT	CASSYGGSGGNTIYF
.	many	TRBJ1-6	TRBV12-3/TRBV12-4	TGTGCCAGCGGACACAGGGTAGATAATTCACCCCTCCACTTT	CASGHRVDNSPLHF
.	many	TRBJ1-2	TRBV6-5	TGTGCCAGCAGTTACCAAGCAGGGTTTGATGGCTACACCTTC	CASSYQAGFDGYTF
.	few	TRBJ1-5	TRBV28	TGTGCCAGCAGTTTACCCGCCGTTATCAATCAGCCCCAGCATTTT	CASSLPAVINQPQHF
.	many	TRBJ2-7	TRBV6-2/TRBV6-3	TGTGCCAGCACTTACGGGTATGGCGGGCTAACCTACGAGCAGTACTTC	CASTYGYGGLTYEQYF
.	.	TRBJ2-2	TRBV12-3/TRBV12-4	TGTGCCAGCAGTTTTAAAGGGCCCAATAAGCTGTTTTTT	CASSFKGPNKLFF
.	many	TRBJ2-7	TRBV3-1	TGTGCCAGCAGCTTGCTGGGCGGGACCTACGAGCAGTACTTC	CASSLLGGTYEQYF
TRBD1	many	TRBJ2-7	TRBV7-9	TGTGCCAGCAGCTTAGCGGGACAGGGCTACGAGCAGTACTTC	CASSLAGQGYEQYF
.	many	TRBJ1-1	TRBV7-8	TGTGCCAGCAGCTTAGTCAGGGGAGGGTACACTGAAGCTTTCTTT	CASSLVRGGYTEAFF
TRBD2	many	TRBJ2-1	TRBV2	TGTGCCATAGCCACTAGCGGGGGCTGGAATGAGCAGTTCTTC	CAIATSGGWNEQFF
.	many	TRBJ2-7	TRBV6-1	TGTGCCAGCATTTCCGGCGGTCCTAAGGGCTACGAGCAGTACTTC	CASISGGPKGYEQYF
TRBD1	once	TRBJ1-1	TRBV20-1	TGCAGTGCTACCGGGACAGGAACGAACACTGAAGCTTTCTTT	CSATGTGTNTEAFF
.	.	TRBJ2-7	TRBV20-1	TGCAGTGCAACTTCTGGAGGAGAGAACTACGAGCAGTACTTC	CSATSGGENYEQYF
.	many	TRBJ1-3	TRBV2	TGTGCCAGCAGTGCGTTGGACCGTGCAGTCTCTGGAAACACCATATATTTT	CASSALDRAVSGNTIYF
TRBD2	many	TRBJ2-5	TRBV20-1	TGCAGTGCTAGAGACGTTTTCGGGGGGGCGAGGGAGACCCAGTACTTC	CSARDVFGGARETQYF
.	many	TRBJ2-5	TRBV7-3	TGTGCCAGCAGCCCAGGCGCGGGACCTGGGGAGACCCAGTACTTC	CASSPGAGPGETQYF
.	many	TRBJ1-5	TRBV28	TGTGCCAGCGAATGGGGGAGCAATCAGCCCCAGCATTTT	CASEWGSNQPQHF
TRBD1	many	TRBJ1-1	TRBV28	TGTGCCAGCAGGACAATGGGGACAGGGAACACTGAAGCTTTCTTT	CASRTMGTGNTEAFF
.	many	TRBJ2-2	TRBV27	TGTGCCAGCAGTACCCCGACCGGGGAGCTGTTTTTT	CASSTPTGELFF
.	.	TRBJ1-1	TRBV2	TGTGCCAGCAGGTTTGGGGCTACGAACACTGAAGCTTTCTTT	CASRFGATNTEAFF
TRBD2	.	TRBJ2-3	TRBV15	TGTGCCACCAGCAGAGATACTCTAGCGGGGCAGGGGGCAGATACGCAGTATTTT	CATSRDTLAGQGADTQYF
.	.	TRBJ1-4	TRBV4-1	TGCGCCAGCAGCCATCCCCGGGCTTCGGGAGAAAAACTGTTTTTT	CASSHPRASGEKLFF
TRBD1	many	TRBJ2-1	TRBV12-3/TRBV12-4	TGTGCCAGCAGTTCCACACAGGGGGCAGGTTTCAATGAGCAGTTCTTC	CASSSTQGAGFNEQFF
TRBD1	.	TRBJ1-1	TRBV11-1	TGTGCCAGCAGCGTATCGACAGGGCCCCTGGGCACTGAAGCTTTCTTT	CASSVSTGPLGTEAFF
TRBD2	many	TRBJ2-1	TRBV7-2	TGTGCCAGCAGCTTAGGGGCTAGCGGGGGGGCTAGAGAGCAGTTCTTC	CASSLGASGGAREQFF
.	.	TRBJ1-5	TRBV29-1	TGCAGCGTTGTGTGGACGGATAAAACTTACCGTCAGCCCCAGCATTTT	CSVVWTDKTYRQPQHF
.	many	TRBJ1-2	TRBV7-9	TGTGCCAGCACCCGTGGTGGGGGCACGGGGGGCTACACCTTC	CASTRGGGTGGYTF
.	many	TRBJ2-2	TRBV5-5	TGTGCCAGCAGCGATCGTGGCGGGTCCGGGGAGCTGTTTTTT	CASSDRGGSGELFF
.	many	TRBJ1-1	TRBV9	TGTGCCAGCAGCAGAAATTTAAACACTGAAGCTTTCTTT	CASSRNLNTEAFF
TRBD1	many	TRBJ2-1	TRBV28	TGTGCCAGCAGTCTTACCACCGGGACAGGTTGGGGTGAGCAGTTCTTC	CASSLTTGTGWGEQFF
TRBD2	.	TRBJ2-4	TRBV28	TGTGCCAGCAGTTGGGGACTAGCGGGTACCAAAAACATTCAGTACTTC	CASSWGLAGTKNIQYF
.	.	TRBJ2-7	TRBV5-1	TGCGCCAGCAGTGGCGACCGACTAGTAATGAGCGAGCAGTACTTC	CASSGDRLVMSEQYF
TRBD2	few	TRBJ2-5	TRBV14	TGTGCCAGCAGCCAAGATTTCGGTAGCGGGGCCCAAGAGACCCAGTACTTC	CASSQDFGSGAQETQYF
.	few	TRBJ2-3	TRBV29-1	TGCAGCGTTGGGGGTGGGGGGAATACGCAGTATTTT	CSVGGGGNTQYF
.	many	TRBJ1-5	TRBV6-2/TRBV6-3	TGTGCCAGCAGCATCATGATGTACCCGAGAAGCAATCAGCCCCAGCATTTT	CASSIMMYPRSNQPQHF
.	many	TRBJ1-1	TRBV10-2	TGCGCCAGCAGTAAGGGGCGAGGAGGGCCCGAGGTCAGTAACACTGAAGCTTTCTTT	CASSKGRGGPEVSNTEAFF
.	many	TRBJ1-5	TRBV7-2	TGTGCCAGCAGCCTTTCGACAGGATGGGGATCGGGCAATCAGCCCCAGCATTTT	CASSLSTGWGSGNQPQHF
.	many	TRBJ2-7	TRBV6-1	TGTGCCAGCAGTTACCAGGGGAACTACGAGCAGTACTTC	CASSYQGNYEQYF
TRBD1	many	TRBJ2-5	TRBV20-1	TGCAGTGCTAGCAGACAGGGGCTGGGGAGCGAGACCCAGTACTTC	CSASRQGLGSETQYF
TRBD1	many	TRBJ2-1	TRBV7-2	TGTGCCAGCAGCTCGAGACAGGGTCCCTACAATGAGCAGTTCTTC	CASSSRQGPYNEQFF
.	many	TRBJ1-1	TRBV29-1	TGCAGCGTTGGACAGGCATCTGAAGCTTTCTTT	CSVGQASEAFF
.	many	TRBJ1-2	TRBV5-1	TGCGCCAGCAGCTTGGCGGGATCACGCGGCTACACCTTC	CASSLAGSRGYTF